Shown below are 27 T cell receptor beta chains from a single sample sequenced in a study of blood T cell repertoires in COVID-19. The assay was immunoSEQ multiplex PCR, and TCRdb's table has in-frame clones only and misses some. The sample lists fewer than 200,000 clones, less than 90% occurring once. Sequences were obtained from peripheral blood. The receptors stem from a man aged 60-69 years with acute or convalescent COVID-19.

This chain links TRBV15 with TRBJ2-1; 11 positions match TRBD2. Trimming cost V 5 bases and J 2 bases; bases outside gene matches: 2. CDR1 and CDR2 (germline): LNHNV, YYDKDF (reference sequence). This CDR3 is 15 amino acids long. CDR3 in DNA: TGTGCCACCAGCTTAGCGGGAGGGACCTACAATGAGCAGTTCTTC. Translation gives CATSLAGGTYNEQFF.

J is TRBJ2-3 and V is TRBV7-2; TRBD2 is a possible D gene (7 bases). Germline lookup yields CDR1 SGHTA and CDR2 FQGNSA. CDR3 length: 15 amino acids. The V and J ends lost 5 bases and 3 bases respectively, with 15 bases between them. CDR3 DNA: TGTGCCAGCAGCACCCGGAGGGGGGGGACAGATACGCAGTATTTT. The encoded protein is CASSTRRGGTDTQYF. The variable domain in full, completed from reference TRBV7-2 and TRBJ2-3, reads GAGVSQSPSNKVTEKGKDVELRCDPISGHTALYWYRQSLGQGLEFLIYFQGNSAPDKSGLPSDRFSAERTGGSVSTLTIQRTQQEDSAVYLCASSTRRGGTDTQYFGPGTRLTVL.

The chain combines TRBV2 with TRBJ1-4; TRBD1 matches 8 bases. This CDR3 spans 14 amino acids. CDR1 and CDR2 (germline): SNHLY, FYNNEI. V was pared by 5 bases and J by 8 bases, with 7 bases of the junction left unmatched. As DNA, the CDR3 is TGTGCCAGCAGTATTACAGGGGGAGGCGAAAAACTGTTTTTT. Residues: CASSITGGGEKLFF.

J is TRBJ1-3 and V is TRBV18; tentatively, D is TRBD1 (6 bases). With 3 bases removed from V and 0 bases from J, the gap between germline ends came to 9 bases. The CDR3 has 15 amino acids. Germline CDR1 is KGHSH and CDR2 is LQKENI. CDR3 sequence (DNA): TGTGCCAGCTCACCGACAGGTTTCTCTGGAAACACCATATATTTT. Translated: CASSPTGFSGNTIYF.

The genes are TRBV5-1 and TRBJ2-1, with 9 nucleotides matching TRBD2. This CDR3 region has 15 residues. CDR1 is SGHRS, CDR2 YFSETQ, per germline. Trimming took 5 bases from V and 3 from J; bases not matched to a gene: 6. CDR3 coding DNA: TGCGCCAGCAGTCAGACTAGCGGAAACTACAATGAGCAGTTCTTC. Translating gives CASSQTSGNYNEQFF.

The chain is built from TRBV19 and TRBJ2-3, with D perhaps matching TRBD2 (5 bases). The germline CDR1 and CDR2 sequences are LNHDA and SQIVND (reference sequence). CDR3 length equals 15 residues. The V gene lost 4 bases and the J gene lost 4 bases, with 15 bases spanning the gap. CDR3 DNA sequence: TGTGCCAGTAGTACGGGGTACCTGACTCCAGATACGCAGTATTTT. It specifies CASSTGYLTPDTQYF.

This rearrangement joins TRBV3-1 (or the pseudogene TRBV3-2) to TRBJ2-3, with D unresolved. The CDR3 has 14 amino acids. The V end lost 4 bases, the J end lost 0 bases, and 8 bases lay between the germline ends. CDR1 LGHDT and CDR2 YNNKEL come from the germline V gene (reference sequence). In nucleotides, the CDR3 is TGTGCCAGCAGCCTCCTCTCTAGCACAGATACGCAGTATTTT. This sequence encodes CASSLLSSTDTQYF.

The chain carries TRBV5-8 and TRBJ1-5, with D tentatively TRBD1 (6 bases). Germline CDR1 SGHTS, CDR2 YDEGEE. The CDR3 has 15 residues. Between the trimmed V and J ends, which lost 4 bases and 0 bases, there was a span of 11 bases. The CDR3 region is CASSGTIYSNQPQHF. Written as DNA, the CDR3 is TGTGCCAGCAGCGGGACAATCTATAGCAATCAGCCCCAGCATTTT.

The rearrangement joins TRBV6-1 to TRBJ2-2; D remains unclear. The germline gives CDR1 MNHNS, CDR2 SASEGT. Trimming took 2 bases from V and 3 from J, leaving 7 bases between them. The CDR3 runs 14 residues. This CDR3 reads CASSEIGDTGELFF. The CDR3, as DNA: TGTGCCAGCAGTGAAATAGGAGACACCGGGGAGCTGTTTTTT.

A word on this clone: The identical CDR3 is also encoded by other nucleotide sequences in the sample. The chain has TRBV27 and TRBJ1-5; the D is unclear. This CDR3 is 14 amino acids long. Trimming took off 2 bases at V and 5 bases at J, with 10 bases between the two ends. Germline CDR1 and CDR2: MNHEY and SMNVEV (reference sequence). CDR3 bases: TGTGCCAGCAGTTTAAGGCCCCGGGATCAGCCCCAGCATTTT. It translates to CASSLRPRDQPQHF.

V is TRBV25-1 and J is TRBJ1-1; no clear D. V was shortened by 5 bases and J by 2 bases, with 9 bases between the two germline ends. Germline V gives CDR1 MGHDK, CDR2 SYGVNS. This CDR3 is 13 amino acids long. This CDR3 is CASSRAANTEAFF. The DNA of the CDR3 is TGTGCCAGCAGTCGAGCCGCCAACACTGAAGCTTTCTTT.

The CDR3 nucleotides are TGTGCCAGCAGTGAATTGTGGGGGGCCTACAATGAGCAGTTCTTC. Encoded protein: CASSELWGAYNEQFF. V gene TRBV2 combines with J gene TRBJ2-1, with D possibly TRBD2 on 6 matching bases. Germline V gene sequence: CDR1 SNHLY, CDR2 FYNNEI. The germline V and J ends were trimmed by 2 bases and 2 bases, with 10 bases remaining between them. The CDR3 length is 15 residues. Full variable domain (remainder filled in from reference TRBV2 and TRBJ2-1): EPEVTQTPSHQVTQMGQEVILRCVPISNHLYFYWYRQILGQKVEFLVSFYNNEISEKSEIFDDQFSVERPDGSNFTLKIRSTKLEDSAMYFCASSELWGAYNEQFFGPGTRLTVL.

Remarks on this clone: Other DNA sequences from this sample encode an identical CDR3 as well. The chain couples TRBV5-1 to TRBJ2-3; possible D gene TRBD2, 5 bases. V gave up 0 bases and J gave up 0 bases, with 5 bases separating them. CDR1 is SGHRS and CDR2 is YFSETQ in the germline V gene. This CDR3 contains 14 residues. The CDR3: CASSLGGSTDTQYF. Written as DNA, the CDR3 is TGCGCCAGCAGCTTGGGAGGGAGCACAGATACGCAGTATTTT.

Regarding this clone: Other DNA sequences in this specimen translate into the identical CDR3. The chain joins TRBV19 to TRBJ2-1, with 8 bases that match TRBD2. Germline trimming cut 1 base from V and 6 bases from J; bases unmatched to any gene: 2. Germline V gene lookup returns CDR1 LNHDA and CDR2 SQIVND (reference sequence). The length of the CDR3 is 14 residues. The CDR3 loop is CASSIAGGPNEQFF. The CDR3 region has the DNA TGTGCCAGTAGTATAGCGGGAGGGCCCAATGAGCAGTTCTTC.

The V and J genes are TRBV18 and TRBJ1-2; 12 bases match TRBD1. This CDR3 is built from 17 residues. With V trimmed by 3 bases and J by 4 bases, 9 bases remained unmatched. From germline, CDR1 is KGHSH and CDR2 LQKENI. CDR3 in amino acids: CASSPTGTGGAGYGYTF. CDR3 nucleotide sequence: TGTGCCAGCTCACCCACCGGGACAGGGGGCGCGGGCTATGGCTACACCTTC.

This sequence joins TRBV11-3 and TRBJ2-5; 8 positions match TRBD1. The V segment lost 3 bases and the J segment 2 bases; nucleotides outside the gene matches: 8. The CDR3 contains 16 residues. From germline, CDR1 is SGHNT and CDR2 YENEEA. CDR3 region: CASSFRVGQGQETQYF. The DNA for the CDR3 is TGTGCCAGCAGCTTTAGGGTAGGACAGGGACAAGAGACCCAGTACTTC.

The rearrangement joins TRBV7-3 to TRBJ2-5; D perhaps matches TRBD1 (6 bases). Germline V lookup: CDR1 SGHTA, CDR2 FQGTGA. The V gene lost 0 bases and the J gene lost 0 bases, with 17 bases spanning the gap. The CDR3 runs to 18 residues. CDR3: CASSLTDSRTGHQETQYF. In nucleotides, the CDR3 is TGTGCCAGCAGCTTAACGGACTCGCGAACAGGGCACCAAGAGACCCAGTACTTC.

Written as DNA, the CDR3 is TGTGCCAGCTCCCAAGGGGACTCCACGAGCTCCTACGAGCAGTACGTC. Amino acid sequence: CASSQGDSTSSYEQYV. V gene TRBV18 combines with J gene TRBJ2-7; the D gene is possibly TRBD2 (6 bases). The CDR3 sequence is 16 residues long. The germline V gene has CDR1 KGHSH and CDR2 LQKENI. The V gene lost 6 bases and the J gene lost 0 bases, with 18 bases spanning the gap.

This clone was seen just once. The chain is built from TRBV4-3 and TRBJ2-3; 7 bases match TRBD2. The junction had 6 bases not matched to a gene; V was cut back by 1 base and J by 5 bases. Germline CDR1 is LGHNA and CDR2 is YSLEER. The CDR3 has 15 amino acids. This CDR3 reads CASSQADGRIDTQYF. The CDR3 region has the DNA TGCGCCAGCAGCCAAGCCGACGGGAGGATAGATACGCAGTATTTT.

The chain carries TRBV27 and TRBJ2-5; a weak D match, TRBD2 (5 bases). The length of the CDR3 is 11 residues. The V gene lost 6 bases and the J gene lost 7 bases, with 9 bases spanning the gap. Germline V gene data show CDR1 as MNHEY and CDR2 as SMNVEV (reference sequence). The CDR3 loop reads CASRKGGTQYF. DNA of the CDR3: TGTGCCAGCAGAAAAGGAGGGACCCAGTACTTC.

The chain combines TRBV24-1 with TRBJ2-5; 9 bases are a match to TRBD1. J lost 4 bases, V lost 3 bases, and 5 bases had no gene match. CDR3 length: 15 residues. Germline CDR1 reads KGHDR; CDR2 reads SFDVKD. The CDR3, as DNA: TGTGCCACCAGTGATCCCGGGACAGGGATAGAGACCCAGTACTTC. Translated, it gives CATSDPGTGIETQYF.

J is TRBJ1-2 and V is TRBV24-1; possible D gene TRBD1, 6 bases. Germline loops: CDR1 KGHDR, CDR2 SFDVKD. The CDR3 consists of 13 residues. Deletions cut 6 bases from V and 3 bases from J, with 10 bases between. The CDR3 DNA sequence: TGTGCCACCAGTCAGAACAGGGACTATGGCTACACCTTC. It specifies CATSQNRDYGYTF.

A single count supports this clone. V is TRBV21-1 and J is TRBJ1-4. TRBV21-1 represents a pseudogene. The CDR3 totals 14 residues. The DNA for the CDR3 is TGTGCCAGCAGCAAGGGGGTGGGAGGAGAAAAACTGTTTTTT. Translated, it gives CASSKGVGGEKLFF.

V and J are TRBV5-5 and TRBJ2-7; 7 nucleotides align to TRBD1. V dropped 0 bases and J dropped 2; count of bases not matched to a gene: 2. The CDR3 has 14 amino acids. Germline V gene sequence: CDR1 SGHKS, CDR2 YYEKEE (reference sequence). CDR3 sequence (DNA): TGTGCCAGCAGCTTGGCAGGGACAGCCTACGAGCAGTACGTC. Translated: CASSLAGTAYEQYV.

This clone appeared once. The J gene is TRBJ1-1, the V gene TRBV6-5, with D unresolved. Germline V gene lookup returns CDR1 MNHEY and CDR2 SVGAGI. This CDR3 comprises 13 residues. The germline V and J ends were trimmed by 6 bases and 0 bases, with 8 bases remaining between them. CDR3 protein: CASSTLVNTEAFF. CDR3 sequence (DNA): TGTGCCAGCAGCACTTTAGTGAACACTGAAGCTTTCTTT.

The V gene is TRBV7-9, the J gene TRBJ2-7; 12 bases map to TRBD1. This CDR3 spans 16 amino acids. Germline V gives CDR1 SEHNR, CDR2 FQNEAQ (reference sequence). J gave up 5 bases and V 4 bases, and 9 bases lay outside the gene matches. The CDR3: CASSSYSGTGGNEQYF. CDR3 bases: TGTGCCAGCAGCTCATACTCCGGGACAGGGGGCAACGAGCAGTACTTC.

The chain uses TRBV24-1 and TRBJ1-1; 7 bases map to TRBD1. V lost 4 bases and J lost 8; bases outside the gene matches: 3. This CDR3 region has 12 residues. CDR1 KGHDR and CDR2 SFDVKD come from the germline V gene. The DNA of the CDR3 is TGTGCCACCAGTGACCGGACAGGAGAAGCTTTCTTT. Its translation: CATSDRTGEAFF.